These 32 T cell receptor beta chains were all obtained from the same sample, sequenced in a study of spatial heterogeneity in lung cancer. Notes on the study in general: Intratumoral expanded alpha and beta TCR counts were found to track tumor mutation counts.

Time point described: sample taken at primary tumor resection. The antigens for these receptors are not known. From the 5' RACE reads, TCRdb called clonotypes with MiXCR, one entry per CDR3 protein. Counted here are roughly 9,000 distinct CDR3 sequences, 5% occurring once; the ten biggest clones make up about an eighth. Material: lung tumor tissue, obtained at surgery. Receptors were obtained from a female donor with early-stage non-small cell lung cancer.

By share, this clonotype counts as medium-sized. V is TRBV6-5 and J is TRBJ2-1; D might be TRBD1 (6 bases). The V end lost 8 bases, the J end lost 4 bases, and 18 bases lay between the germline ends. From germline, CDR1 is MNHEY and CDR2 SVGAGI. This CDR3 is 15 amino acids long. This CDR3 reads CASRPTGSLYNEQFF. The CDR3 DNA follows: TGTGCCAGCCGCCCGACAGGAAGTCTATACAATGAGCAGTTCTTC.

In this sample, this clonotype is medium-sized. The chain is built from TRBV11-3 and TRBJ2-1; 9 bases align to TRBD1. This CDR3 spans 14 amino acids. V was clipped by 0 bases and J by 10 bases; unmatched bases: 4. The germline V gene has CDR1 SGHNT and CDR2 YENEEA. CDR3 residues: CASSLDGTGREQFF. The DNA of the CDR3 is TGTGCCAGCAGCTTAGATGGGACAGGGAGGGAGCAGTTCTTC. The whole variable domain, filled in from reference TRBV11-3 and TRBJ2-1, reads EAGVVQSPRYKIIEKKQPVAFWCNPISGHNTLYWYLQNLGQGPELLIRYENEEAVDDSQLPKDRFSAERLKGVDSTLKIQPAELGDSAVYLCASSLDGTGREQFFGPGTRLTVL.

This clonotype was detected once. This chain joins TRBV6-5 and TRBJ2-2, with D unresolved. CDR3 length: 14 residues. Per the germline V gene, CDR1 is MNHEY and CDR2 is SVGAGI. V was pared by 3 bases and J by 1 base, with 6 bases between. The CDR3 bases are TGTGCCAGCAGTTATTCAGGGAACACCGGGGAGCTGTTTTTT. Its protein product is CASSYSGNTGELFF.

This clonotype ranks as medium-sized. The V gene is TRBV6-5, the J gene TRBJ1-5, with 8 bases fitting TRBD1. V was pared by 6 bases and J by 5 bases, with 9 bases of the junction left unmatched. Germline V CDR1 and CDR2: MNHEY, SVGAGI. CDR3 size: 15 residues. The CDR3 bases are TGTGCCAGCAGAGGACAGGGAGGAACGGATCAGCCCCAGCATTTT. Its translation: CASRGQGGTDQPQHF.

In this sample, this clonotype turned up many times. This chain uses TRBV5-1 with TRBJ2-1; 8 nucleotides agree with TRBD2. Germline CDR1 is SGHRS and CDR2 is YFSETQ. This CDR3 contains 16 residues. After removal of 2 bases from V and 5 bases from J, the junction contained 9 bases not matched to a gene. The chain's CDR3 is CASSFSGGSFDNEQFF. The DNA for the CDR3 is TGCGCCAGCAGCTTTTCGGGAGGGTCGTTCGACAATGAGCAGTTCTTC.

This clonotype was seen many times. The chain carries TRBV9 and TRBJ2-5; perhaps TRBD2 as D (6 bases). This CDR3 spans 16 amino acids. In germline, CDR1 is SGDLS, CDR2 YYNGEE. Trimming cost V 0 bases and J 5 bases, with 17 bases left between them. As DNA, the CDR3 is TGTGCCAGCAGCGTAGAGGAGGGGCGGACCGTGGAGACCCAGTACTTC. Amino acid sequence: CASSVEEGRTVETQYF.

This clonotype was seen ten or more times. The CDR3 region is CSSSSSNEQFF. The DNA of the CDR3 is TGCAGTAGTTCTAGCAGCAATGAGCAGTTCTTC. This chain connects TRBV29-1 to TRBJ2-1; maybe TRBD2 (5 bases). The CDR3 extends over 11 amino acids. Germline loops: CDR1 SQVTM, CDR2 ANQGSEA.

There are many counts of this clonotype. The genes are TRBV7-2 and TRBJ2-5; D is possibly TRBD2 (5 bases). Germline-derived CDR1 and CDR2 are SGHTA and FQGNSA. V was cut by 0 bases and J by 1 base, with 18 bases left in between. This CDR3 has 18 amino acids. CDR3 sequence (DNA): TGTGCCAGCAGCTTAGCGCTAAAGGAGGCCACCTTCCAAGAGACCCAGTACTTC. Protein product: CASSLALKEATFQETQYF.

This clonotype was detected ten times or more. This sequence joins TRBV20-1 and TRBJ2-1; 7 positions agree with TRBD1. The CDR3 spans 15 residues. From germline, CDR1 is DFQATT and CDR2 SNEGSKA (reference sequence). Germline trimming cut 5 bases from V and 2 bases from J; bases unmatched to any gene: 9. CDR3 sequence reads: CSALNRDRAYNEQFF. The CDR3 nucleotides read TGCAGTGCTCTAAACCGGGACAGAGCCTACAATGAGCAGTTCTTC.

This clonotype was seen many times. The CDR3 loop is CASSPRGYEQYF. CDR3 DNA sequence: TGTGCCAGCAGCCCAAGGGGCTACGAGCAGTACTTC. V and J are TRBV3-1 and TRBJ2-7; D possibly corresponds to TRBD1 (5 bases). Germline V lookup: CDR1 LGHDT, CDR2 YNNKEL (reference sequence). The CDR3 spans 12 residues. Between the trimmed V and J ends, which lost 4 bases and 3 bases, there was a span of 7 bases.

This clonotype rates as medium-sized (0.01 to 0.1%). The V gene is TRBV3-1, the J gene TRBJ2-1; 7 bases align to TRBD1. V lost 2 bases to trimming and J lost 0 bases; unmatched junction nucleotides: 1. This CDR3 has 15 amino acids. Per the germline V gene, CDR1 is LGHDT and CDR2 is YNNKEL (reference sequence). The CDR3 nucleotides read TGTGCCAGCAGCCAATACAGGGGCTCCTACAATGAGCAGTTCTTC. This translates into CASSQYRGSYNEQFF.

This clonotype was counted ten times or more. This CDR3 is CASGSNYGYTF. The CDR3 DNA reads TGTGCCAGCGGGAGTAACTATGGCTACACCTTC. The chain joins TRBV7-9 to TRBJ1-2; no firm D call. The CDR3 spans 11 residues. The V gene's germline CDR1 is SEHNR and CDR2 FQNEAQ (reference sequence). Trimming left V 8 bases short and J 1 base short, with 5 bases between.

Within the sample, this clonotype is hyperexpanded. The V and J genes are TRBV7-9 and TRBJ2-2; 13 bases agree with TRBD2. The V gene end was trimmed by 4 bases and the J gene end by 7 bases; junction bases not matched to a gene: 9. Germline values: CDR1 SEHNR, CDR2 FQNEAQ (reference sequence). The CDR3 spans 17 residues. CDR3 region: CASSSPLAGGLGGELFF. The CDR3 bases are TGTGCCAGCAGCTCCCCACTAGCGGGAGGGCTAGGCGGGGAGCTGTTTTTT. The complete variable domain, with remaining parts taken from reference TRBV7-9 and TRBJ2-2, reads DTGVSQNPRHKITKRGQNVTFRCDPISEHNRLYWYRQTLGQGPEFLTYFQNEAQLEKSRLLSDRFSAERPKGSFSTLEIQRTEQGDSAMYLCASSSPLAGGLGGELFFGEGSRLTVL.

This clonotype was detected ten times or more. The gene calls are TRBV6-5 and TRBJ2-6; TRBD2 is a possible D gene (7 bases). V lost 8 bases to trimming and J lost 0 bases, with 11 bases between them. CDR1 is MNHEY, CDR2 SVGAGI, per germline. CDR3 length: 15 amino acids. CDR3 sequence (DNA): TGTGCCAGCGGGGGGGCCTACTCTGGGGCCAACGTCCTGACTTTC. Its protein product is CASGGAYSGANVLTF.

This clonotype was seen repeatedly, ten times or more. The chain recombines TRBV5-6 with TRBJ2-1, with D possibly called TRBD1 or TRBD2 (5 bases each). This CDR3 has 14 amino acids. V gave up 0 bases and J gave up 10 bases, with 14 bases separating them. Looked up from germline, CDR1 is SGHDT and CDR2 is YYEEEE. The CDR3: CASSLGGGVGEQFF. CDR3 in DNA: TGTGCCAGCAGCTTGGGTGGGGGAGTGGGAGAGCAGTTCTTC.

The rearrangement uses TRBV9 and TRBJ2-3; D not certain. The CDR3 loop spans 13 amino acids. The germline CDR1 and CDR2 sequences are SGDLS and YYNGEE. Trimming removed 1 base at V and 6 bases at J, with 9 bases between. The CDR3 nucleotides read TGTGCCAGCAGCGTACGTCTTGGGGATACGCAGTATTTT. Translating it yields CASSVRLGDTQYF.

The chain couples TRBV20-1 to TRBJ2-7; D is unclear. Germline values: CDR1 DFQATT, CDR2 SNEGSKA (reference sequence). The CDR3 has 12 residues. Trimming stripped 3 bases from V and 1 base from J, with 7 bases between. DNA of the CDR3: TGCAGTGCTAGTGTGGGATCCTACGAGCAGTACTTC. Its protein product is CSASVGSYEQYF.

The table lists this clonotype with many counts. The CDR3 here is CAWSVQGYDSPLHF. The CDR3 nucleotides are TGTGCCTGGAGTGTTCAAGGGTATGATTCACCCCTCCACTTT. V and J are TRBV30 and TRBJ1-6; D gene ambiguous. This CDR3 comprises 14 residues. The germline V gene encodes CDR1 GTSNPN and CDR2 SVGIG (reference sequence). The ends were cut back, 0 bases at V and 8 bases at J, with 11 bases in the middle.

The sample holds a few counts of this clonotype. CDR3 coding DNA: TGCGCCAGCAGCGCTACTAGCGGGAGTAGGGGTGAGCAGTTCTTC. This codes for CASSATSGSRGEQFF. The gene calls are TRBV5-1 and TRBJ2-1, with 11 nucleotides matching TRBD2. The CDR3 length is 15 residues. Germline CDR1 is SGHRS and CDR2 is YFSETQ. V shed 4 bases and J 9 bases; nucleotides not matched to a gene: 9.

Of note for this clonotype: One base away lies a much larger clone, so this may be a sequencing read error. The chain has TRBV5-6 and TRBJ1-1; D call uncertain. Germline V gives CDR1 SGHDT, CDR2 YYEEEE. Between the trimmed V and J ends, which lost 4 bases and 7 bases, there was a span of 14 bases. The CDR3 runs 13 residues. The CDR3 nucleotides read TGTGCCAGCAGCAAAAAACCGGGGAGTGAAGCTTTCTTT. It yields the protein CASSKKPGSEAFF. Drawing the rest from reference TRBV5-6 and TRBJ1-1, the complete variable domain is DAGVTQSPTHLIKTRGQQVTLRCSPKSGHDTVSWYQQALGQGPQFIFQYYEEEERQRGNFPDRFSGHQFPNYSSELNVNALLLGDSALYLCASSKKPGSEAFFGQGTRLTVV.

This clonotype has only a few counts. The genes are TRBV4-1 and TRBJ2-3; 10 bases are shared with TRBD2. From germline, CDR1 is MGHRA and CDR2 YSYEKL. V was pared by 0 bases and J by 6 bases, with 12 bases of the junction left unmatched. CDR3 size: 18 residues. CDR3 DNA: TGCGCCAGCAGCCAAGAAAAGTCTAGCGGGAGTCTTTGGGATACGCAGTATTTT. Translated, it gives CASSQEKSSGSLWDTQYF.

Sample share makes this clonotype medium-sized. The V call is TRBV9, the J call TRBJ1-6; the match to TRBD1 covers 8 bases. The germline CDR1 and CDR2 sequences are SGDLS and YYNGEE. V lost 7 bases to trimming and J lost 7 bases; unmatched junction nucleotides: 13. The CDR3 runs 16 residues. The CDR3 sequence is CASGPLPGQANSPLHF. Here the CDR3 DNA reads TGTGCCAGCGGACCTCTTCCGGGACAGGCCAATTCACCCCTCCACTTT.

Points on this clonotype: A single base separates this from a much larger clone, so it may be a read error. V and J are TRBV27 and TRBJ1-2; 7 bases are shared with TRBD1. This CDR3 has 13 amino acids. Per the germline V gene, CDR1 is MNHEY and CDR2 is SMNVEV (reference sequence). As DNA, the CDR3 is TGTGCCAGCAGTATGACAGGGTCCTATGGCTACAACTTC. Translated, it gives CASSMTGSYGYNF.

By sample share, this clonotype is medium-sized. This chain connects TRBV28 to TRBJ2-1; tentative D call: TRBD1 (6 bases). Trimming stripped 6 bases from V and 3 bases from J, with 9 bases between. This CDR3 spans 13 amino acids. Germline V CDR1 and CDR2: MDHEN, SYDVKM. CDR3 DNA sequence: TGTGCCAGCAGCGGACAGCTCTACAATGAGCAGTTCTTC. Protein: CASSGQLYNEQFF. The entire variable domain, with the rest obtained from reference TRBV28 and TRBJ2-1, is as follows: DVKVTQSSRYLVKRTGEKVFLECVQDMDHENMFWYRQDPGLGLRLIYFSYDVKMKEKGDIPEGYSVSREKKERFSLILESASTNQTSMYLCASSGQLYNEQFFGPGTRLTVL.

Many counts were recorded for this clonotype. This chain links TRBV29-1 with TRBJ2-2; D call uncertain. This CDR3 has 12 residues. CDR1 and CDR2 from the germline V gene are SQVTM and ANQGSEA. V was clipped by 4 bases and J by 6 bases, with 9 bases between them. The CDR3 nucleotides are TGCAGCGTTGGTCTCGTAGCCGGGGAGCTGTTTTTT. Translation: CSVGLVAGELFF.

This clonotype was detected many times. The chain uses TRBV27 and TRBJ2-1; the match to TRBD2 covers 11 bases. There are 17 residues in the CDR3. Per germline, CDR1 MNHEY and CDR2 SMNVEV (reference sequence). V lost 2 bases and J lost 6; bases outside the gene matches: 9. For the CDR3, the DNA is TGTGCCAGCAGTTTAGTCACTAGCGGGAGTATCAGCAATGAGCAGTTCTTC. Protein sequence: CASSLVTSGSISNEQFF.

J is TRBJ2-5 and V is TRBV10-2; D assignment may be TRBD1 or TRBD2 (5 bases each). Trimming took 8 bases from V and 7 from J, leaving 17 bases between them. CDR1 is WSHSY and CDR2 is SAAADI in the germline V gene. The CDR3 spans 13 residues. The CDR3: CASGDRGATTQYF. The CDR3, as DNA: TGCGCCAGCGGGGACCGAGGTGCTACGACCCAGTACTTC.

V is TRBV20-1 and J is TRBJ1-1, with 7 bases fitting TRBD1. The junction had 26 bases not matched to a gene; V was cut back by 5 bases and J by 11 bases. The germline V gene encodes CDR1 DFQATT and CDR2 SNEGSKA (reference sequence). CDR3 length: 17 residues. CDR3 loop: CSAGGQAVKSWSREAFF. The CDR3 coding sequence is TGCAGTGCTGGTGGACAGGCAGTAAAATCGTGGAGTCGTGAGGCTTTCTTT.

This clonotype was counted ten times or more. The chain employs TRBV12-5 and TRBJ2-3; 7 nucleotides match TRBD1. After removal of 6 bases from V and 2 bases from J, the junction contained 8 bases not matched to a gene. The CDR3 totals 15 residues. Germline assignment: CDR1 LGHNT and CDR2 FRNRAP. The CDR3 DNA sequence: TGTGCTAGTGGCCCTGACAGGGCCCCCACAGATACGCAGTATTTT. As protein: CASGPDRAPTDTQYF.

The V gene is TRBV7-8, the J gene TRBJ2-2, with 13 bases that match TRBD2. Germline V CDR1 and CDR2: SGHVS, FQNEAQ. This CDR3 region has 18 residues. V lost 3 bases to trimming and J lost 5 bases; unmatched junction nucleotides: 9. CDR3 bases: TGTGCCAGCAGCTTCGTGGGGGGACTAGCGGGAAGTACCGGGGAGCTGTTTTTT. It is translated as CASSFVGGLAGSTGELFF.

Within the sample, this clonotype is medium-sized. V and J are TRBV20-1 and TRBJ2-7, with TRBD1 as a possible D gene (6 bases). Trimming stripped 0 bases from V and 3 bases from J, with 12 bases between. The germline CDR1 and CDR2 sequences are DFQATT and SNEGSKA (reference sequence). The CDR3 runs 14 residues. As DNA, the CDR3 is TGCAGTGCTAGAGATTACAAGGGGGACTACGAGCAGTACTTC. Translation: CSARDYKGDYEQYF.

Many counts were recorded for this clonotype. The rearrangement joins TRBV6-5 to TRBJ2-5; D is unresolved. This CDR3 comprises 14 residues. From germline, CDR1 is MNHEY and CDR2 SVGAGI. V was trimmed by 5 bases and J by 1 base, leaving 11 bases between them. The CDR3 DNA follows: TGTGCCAGCAGTGAAGAACCCTTCCAAGAGACCCAGTACTTC. It yields the protein CASSEEPFQETQYF.